Sequencing of this T cell receptor beta chain was carried out in a study of OX40 agonist ivuxolimab in advanced cancers. The wider study: Every patient in dose escalation had hepatocellular carcinoma, melanoma, renal cell or head and neck cancer. With a range of roughly 23 to 79, age averaged approximately 64 years, and about 83% were male. Whole-study findings and limits: Partial responders receiving 0.1-3.0 mg/kg showed among the lowest clonal expansion.

Trimming took 6 bases from V and 3 from J, leaving 9 bases between them. The CDR3 has 13 amino acids. Germline assignment: CDR1 MNHEY and CDR2 SMNVEV (reference sequence). Sequenced by immunoSEQ multiplex PCR; TCRdb stores in-frame clones only, minus some. Of roughly 66,000 clones listed, less than 90% are singletons. This clone was seen only a few times. What it recognizes is unknown. The material was CD4+ or CD8+ T cells sorted from blood, obtained in a trial of the OX40 agonist ivuxolimab. The J gene is TRBJ2-1, the V gene TRBV27; no clear D gene. The clonotype originates from an adult with an advanced solid tumor such as melanoma, head and neck, liver or kidney cancer. The CDR3 here is CASREKGYNEQFF. The CDR3 DNA reads TGTGCCAGCAGGGAGAAGGGCTACAATGAGCAGTTCTTC.